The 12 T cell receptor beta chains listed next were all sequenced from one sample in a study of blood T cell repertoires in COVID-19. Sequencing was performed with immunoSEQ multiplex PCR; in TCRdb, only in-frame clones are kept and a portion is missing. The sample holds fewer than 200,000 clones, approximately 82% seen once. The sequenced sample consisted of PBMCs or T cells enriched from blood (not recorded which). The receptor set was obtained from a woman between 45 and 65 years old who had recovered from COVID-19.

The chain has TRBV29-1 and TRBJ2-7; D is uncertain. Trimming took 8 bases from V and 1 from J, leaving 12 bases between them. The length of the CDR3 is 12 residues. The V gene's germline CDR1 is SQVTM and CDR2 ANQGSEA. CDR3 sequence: CSISTGSYEQYF. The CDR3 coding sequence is TGCAGCATCAGCACGGGTTCCTACGAGCAGTACTTC.

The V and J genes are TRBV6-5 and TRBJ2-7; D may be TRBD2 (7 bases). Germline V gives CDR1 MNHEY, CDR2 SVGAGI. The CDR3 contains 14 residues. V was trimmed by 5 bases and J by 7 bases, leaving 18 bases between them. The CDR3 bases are TGTGCCAGCAGTACCATGCAGGGAGGGGGGGAGCAGTACTTC. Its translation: CASSTMQGGGEQYF.

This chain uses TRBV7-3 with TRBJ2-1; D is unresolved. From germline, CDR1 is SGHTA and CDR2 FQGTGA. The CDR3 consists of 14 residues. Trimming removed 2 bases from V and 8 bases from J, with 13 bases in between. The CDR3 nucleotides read TGTGCCAGCAGCTTAGGGCAGGCTACCGATGAGCAGTTCTTC. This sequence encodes CASSLGQATDEQFF.

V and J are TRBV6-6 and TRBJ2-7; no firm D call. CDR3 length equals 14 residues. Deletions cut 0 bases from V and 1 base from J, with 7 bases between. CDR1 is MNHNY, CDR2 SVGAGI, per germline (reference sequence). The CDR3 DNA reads TGTGCCAGCAGTTACTCATCCCATTCCTACGAGCAGTACTTC. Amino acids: CASSYSSHSYEQYF.

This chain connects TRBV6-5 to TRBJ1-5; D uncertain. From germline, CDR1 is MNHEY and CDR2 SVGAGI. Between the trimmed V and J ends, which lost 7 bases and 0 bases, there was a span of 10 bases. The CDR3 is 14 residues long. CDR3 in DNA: TGTGCCAGCATCGTCGGGGATAGCAATCAGCCCCAGCATTTT. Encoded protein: CASIVGDSNQPQHF.

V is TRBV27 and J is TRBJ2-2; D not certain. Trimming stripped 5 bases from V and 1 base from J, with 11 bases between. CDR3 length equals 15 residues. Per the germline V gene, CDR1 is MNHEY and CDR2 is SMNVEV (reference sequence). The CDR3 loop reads CASSRPGVNTGELFF. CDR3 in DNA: TGTGCCAGCAGTCGCCCGGGTGTGAACACCGGGGAGCTGTTTTTT.

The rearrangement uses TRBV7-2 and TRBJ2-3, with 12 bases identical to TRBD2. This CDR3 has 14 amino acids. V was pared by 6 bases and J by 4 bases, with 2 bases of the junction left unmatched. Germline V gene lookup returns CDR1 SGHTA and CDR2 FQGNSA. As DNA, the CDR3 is TGTGCCAGCAGTACTAGCGGGAGGCCAGATACGCAGTATTTT. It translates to CASSTSGRPDTQYF.

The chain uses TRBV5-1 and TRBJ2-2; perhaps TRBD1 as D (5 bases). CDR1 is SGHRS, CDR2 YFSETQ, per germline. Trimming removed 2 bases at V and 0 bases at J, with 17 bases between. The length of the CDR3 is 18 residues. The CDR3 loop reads CASSLPSDRRPNTGELFF. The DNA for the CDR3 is TGCGCCAGCAGCTTACCGAGCGACAGACGTCCGAACACCGGGGAGCTGTTTTTT.

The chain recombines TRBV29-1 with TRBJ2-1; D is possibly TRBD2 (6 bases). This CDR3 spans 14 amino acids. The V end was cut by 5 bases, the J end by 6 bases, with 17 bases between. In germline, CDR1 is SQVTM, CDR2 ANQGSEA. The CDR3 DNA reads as TGCAGCGTTCTTGCGGGATCATCCATCAATGAGCAGTTCTTC. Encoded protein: CSVLAGSSINEQFF.

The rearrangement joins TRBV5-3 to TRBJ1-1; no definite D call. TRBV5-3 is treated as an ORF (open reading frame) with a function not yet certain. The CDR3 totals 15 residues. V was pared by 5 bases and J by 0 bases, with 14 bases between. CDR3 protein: CARRSLTGMNTEAFF. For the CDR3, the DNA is TGTGCCAGAAGGTCCTTGACCGGGATGAACACTGAAGCTTTCTTT.

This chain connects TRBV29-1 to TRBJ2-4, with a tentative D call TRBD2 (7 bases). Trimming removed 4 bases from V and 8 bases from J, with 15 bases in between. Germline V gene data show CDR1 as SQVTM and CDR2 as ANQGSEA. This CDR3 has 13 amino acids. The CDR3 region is CSVVFGGQYIQYF. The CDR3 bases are TGCAGCGTTGTGTTCGGGGGGCAATACATTCAGTACTTC.

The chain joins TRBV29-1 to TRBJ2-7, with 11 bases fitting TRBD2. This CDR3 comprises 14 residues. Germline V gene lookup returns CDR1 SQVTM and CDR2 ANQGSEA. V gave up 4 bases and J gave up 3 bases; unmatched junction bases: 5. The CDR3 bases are TGCAGCGTTGTCGGGACTAGCGGCGTCTACGAGCAGTACTTC. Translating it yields CSVVGTSGVYEQYF.